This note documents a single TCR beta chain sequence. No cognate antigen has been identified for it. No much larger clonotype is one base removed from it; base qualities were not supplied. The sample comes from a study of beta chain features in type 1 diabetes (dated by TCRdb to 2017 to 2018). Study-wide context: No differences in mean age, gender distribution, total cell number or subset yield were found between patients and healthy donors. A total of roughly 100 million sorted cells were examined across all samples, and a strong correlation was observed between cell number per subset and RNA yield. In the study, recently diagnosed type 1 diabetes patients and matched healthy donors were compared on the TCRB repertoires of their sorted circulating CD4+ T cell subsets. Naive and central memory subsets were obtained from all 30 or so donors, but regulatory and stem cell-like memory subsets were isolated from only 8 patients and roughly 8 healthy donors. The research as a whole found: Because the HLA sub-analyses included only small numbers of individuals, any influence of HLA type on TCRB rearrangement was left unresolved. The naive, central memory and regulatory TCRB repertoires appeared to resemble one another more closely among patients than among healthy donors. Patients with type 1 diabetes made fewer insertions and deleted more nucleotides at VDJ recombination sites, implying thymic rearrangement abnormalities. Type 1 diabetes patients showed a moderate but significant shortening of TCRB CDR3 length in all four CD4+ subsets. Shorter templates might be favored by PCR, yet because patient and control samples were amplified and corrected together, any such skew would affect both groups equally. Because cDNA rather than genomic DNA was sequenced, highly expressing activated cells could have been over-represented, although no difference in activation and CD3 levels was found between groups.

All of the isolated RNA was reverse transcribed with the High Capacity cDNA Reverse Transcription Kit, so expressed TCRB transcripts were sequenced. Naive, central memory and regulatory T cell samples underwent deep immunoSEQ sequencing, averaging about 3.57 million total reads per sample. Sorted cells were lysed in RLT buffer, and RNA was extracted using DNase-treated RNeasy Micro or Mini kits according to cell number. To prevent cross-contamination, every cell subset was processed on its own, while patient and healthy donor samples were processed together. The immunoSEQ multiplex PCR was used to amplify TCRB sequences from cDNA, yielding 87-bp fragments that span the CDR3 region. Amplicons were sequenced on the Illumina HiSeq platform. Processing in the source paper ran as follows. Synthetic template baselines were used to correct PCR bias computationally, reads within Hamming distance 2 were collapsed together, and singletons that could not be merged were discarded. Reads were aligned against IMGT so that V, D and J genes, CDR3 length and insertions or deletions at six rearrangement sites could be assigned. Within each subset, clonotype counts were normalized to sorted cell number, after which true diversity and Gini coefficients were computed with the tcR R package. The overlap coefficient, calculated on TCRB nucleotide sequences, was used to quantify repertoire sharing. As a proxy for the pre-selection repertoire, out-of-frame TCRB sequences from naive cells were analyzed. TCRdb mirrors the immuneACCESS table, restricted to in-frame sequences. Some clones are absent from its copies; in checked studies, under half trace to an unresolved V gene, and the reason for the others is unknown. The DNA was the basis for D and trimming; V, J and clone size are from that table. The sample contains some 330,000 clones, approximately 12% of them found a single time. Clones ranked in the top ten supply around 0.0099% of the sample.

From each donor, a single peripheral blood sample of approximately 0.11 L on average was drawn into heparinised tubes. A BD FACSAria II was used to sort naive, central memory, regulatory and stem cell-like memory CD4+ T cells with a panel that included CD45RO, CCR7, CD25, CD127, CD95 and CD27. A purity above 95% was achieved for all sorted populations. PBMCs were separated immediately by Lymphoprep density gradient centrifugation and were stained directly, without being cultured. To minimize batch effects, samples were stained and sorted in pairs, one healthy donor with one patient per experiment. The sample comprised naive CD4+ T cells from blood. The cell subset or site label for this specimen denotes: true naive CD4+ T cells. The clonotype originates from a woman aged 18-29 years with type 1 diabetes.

The CDR3 region has the sequence CASSPPGLYNEQFF. DNA sequence: TGTGCCAGCAGCCCGCCGGGACTTTACAATGAGCAGTTCTTC. The sequence is built from TRBV5-6 and TRBJ2-1; the D gene is possibly TRBD2, with 6 bases matching. Looking up the germline V gene yields CDR1 SGHDT and CDR2 YYEEEE. V is reduced by 4 bases and J by 4 bases, leaving a spacing of 12 bases between them. From the cysteine up to the phenylalanine, the CDR3 has a length of 14 residues. Only the CDR3 DNA stays, 42 bases, in frame from base 1.